What follows are 4 T cell receptor beta chains derived from one specimen sequenced in a study of OX40 agonist ivuxolimab in advanced cancers. The method was immunoSEQ multiplex PCR; TCRdb's version includes in-frame clones alone and lacks a portion of them. In the table there are roughly 90,000 clones, 70% to 90% of which are singletons. This specimen consisted of CD4+ or CD8+ T cells sorted from blood, obtained in a trial of the OX40 agonist ivuxolimab. These receptor sequences come from an adult with an advanced solid tumor such as melanoma, head and neck, liver or kidney cancer.

The V gene is TRBV5-4, the J gene TRBJ1-1; 9 nucleotides match TRBD1. The ends lost 2 bases at V and 8 bases at J; junction bases unmatched: 10. The germline V gene has CDR1 SGHNT and CDR2 YYREEE (reference sequence). CDR3 length: 15 amino acids. The CDR3 sequence is CASSLESGQGFEAFF. Here the CDR3 DNA reads TGTGCCAGCAGCTTAGAGTCGGGACAGGGTTTCGAAGCTTTCTTT. Complete variable domain (other parts from reference TRBV5-4 and TRBJ1-1): ETGVTQSPTHLIKTRGQQVTLRCSSQSGHNTVSWYQQALGQGPQFIFQYYREEENGRGNFPPRFSGLQFPNYSSELNVNALELDDSALYLCASSLESGQGFEAFFGQGTRLTVV.

The gene calls are TRBV9 and TRBJ1-3, with no clear D. V lost 5 bases to trimming and J lost 4 bases, with 10 bases between them. The CDR3 runs 13 residues. The germline V gene encodes CDR1 SGDLS and CDR2 YYNGEE. The CDR3 sequence is CASRGVGGNTIYF. The CDR3, as DNA: TGTGCCAGCAGGGGAGTTGGGGGAAACACCATATATTTT.

The V call is TRBV9, the J call TRBJ1-6; TRBD1 aligns across 9 bases. This CDR3 contains 15 residues. Trimming took 3 bases from V and 7 from J; bases not matched to a gene: 5. Germline V CDR1 and CDR2: SGDLS, YYNGEE. CDR3 residues: CASSGGQGLNSPLHF. CDR3 sequence (DNA): TGTGCCAGCAGCGGTGGACAGGGGTTGAATTCACCCCTCCACTTT.

V and J are TRBV28 and TRBJ1-2; D not resolved. Germline assignment: CDR1 MDHEN and CDR2 SYDVKM. The CDR3 length is 12 residues. The ends were cut back, 5 bases at V and 5 bases at J, with 9 bases in the middle. CDR3 protein: CASSPQVYGYTF. The CDR3 DNA reads as TGTGCCAGCAGTCCCCAGGTTTATGGCTACACCTTC.